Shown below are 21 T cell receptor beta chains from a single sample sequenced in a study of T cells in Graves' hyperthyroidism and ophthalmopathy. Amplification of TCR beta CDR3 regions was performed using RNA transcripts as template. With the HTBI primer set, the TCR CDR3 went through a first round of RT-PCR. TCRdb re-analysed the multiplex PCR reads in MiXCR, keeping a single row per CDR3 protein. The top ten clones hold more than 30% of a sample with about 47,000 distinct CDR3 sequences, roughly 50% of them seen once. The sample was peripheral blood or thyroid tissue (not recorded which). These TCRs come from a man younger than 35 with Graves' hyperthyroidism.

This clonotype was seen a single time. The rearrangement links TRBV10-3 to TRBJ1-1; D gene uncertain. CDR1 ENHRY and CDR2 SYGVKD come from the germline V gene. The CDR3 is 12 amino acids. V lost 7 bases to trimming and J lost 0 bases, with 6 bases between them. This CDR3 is CAITDLNTEAFF. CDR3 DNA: TGTGCCATCACAGACTTGAACACTGAAGCTTTCTTT.

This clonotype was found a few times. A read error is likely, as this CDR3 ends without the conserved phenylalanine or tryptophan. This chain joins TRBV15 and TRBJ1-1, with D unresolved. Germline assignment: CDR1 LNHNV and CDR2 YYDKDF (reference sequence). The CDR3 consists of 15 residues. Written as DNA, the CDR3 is TGTGCCACCGGCAGAGATACTTCGGGGAACACTGAAGCTTTCCTT. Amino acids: CATGRDTSGNTEAFL.

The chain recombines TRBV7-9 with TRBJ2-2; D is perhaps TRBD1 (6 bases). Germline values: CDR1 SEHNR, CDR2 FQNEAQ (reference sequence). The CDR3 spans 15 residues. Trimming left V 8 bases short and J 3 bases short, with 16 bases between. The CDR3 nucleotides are TGTGCCAGCTACCCAACAGGGATTGACACCGGGGAGCTGTTTTTT. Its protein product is CASYPTGIDTGELFF.

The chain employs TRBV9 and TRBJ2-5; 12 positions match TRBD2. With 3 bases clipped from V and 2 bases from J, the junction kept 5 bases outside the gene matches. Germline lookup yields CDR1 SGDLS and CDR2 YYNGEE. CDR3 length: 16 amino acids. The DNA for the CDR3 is TGTGCCAGCAGCGGAACTAGCGGGGGGCTACAAGAGACCCAGTACTTC. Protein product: CASSGTSGGLQETQYF.

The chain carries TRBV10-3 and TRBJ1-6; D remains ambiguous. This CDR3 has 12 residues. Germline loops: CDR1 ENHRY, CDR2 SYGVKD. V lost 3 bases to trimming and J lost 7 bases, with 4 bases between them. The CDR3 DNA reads TGTGCCATCAGTGATGAGAATTCACCCCTCCACTTT. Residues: CAISDENSPLHF.

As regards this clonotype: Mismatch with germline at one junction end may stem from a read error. The CDR3 reads CASTSGRPRTTNEKLSF. CDR3 DNA sequence: TGTGCCAGCACCTCAGGGCGCCCACGGACAACTAATGAAAAACTGTCTTTT. The gene calls are TRBV7-9 and TRBJ1-4, with TRBD1 as a possible D gene (5 bases). Germline V gene lookup returns CDR1 SEHNR and CDR2 FQNEAQ (reference sequence). This CDR3 is built from 17 residues.

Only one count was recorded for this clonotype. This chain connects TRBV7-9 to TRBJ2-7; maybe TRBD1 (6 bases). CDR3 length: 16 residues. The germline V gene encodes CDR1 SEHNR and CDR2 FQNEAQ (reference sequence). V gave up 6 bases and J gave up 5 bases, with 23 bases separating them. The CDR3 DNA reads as TGTGCCAGCAGACCATTTTCGTCAGGGGATGGAAACGAGCAGTACTTC. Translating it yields CASRPFSSGDGNEQYF.

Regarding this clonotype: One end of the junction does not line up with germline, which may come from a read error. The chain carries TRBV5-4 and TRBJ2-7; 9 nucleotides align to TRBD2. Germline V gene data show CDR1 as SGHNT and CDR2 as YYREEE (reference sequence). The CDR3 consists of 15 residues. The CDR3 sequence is CASSQKRGDVDERYF. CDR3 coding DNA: TGTGCCAGCAGCCAGAAGCGGGGGGACGTCGACGAGCGGTACTTC.

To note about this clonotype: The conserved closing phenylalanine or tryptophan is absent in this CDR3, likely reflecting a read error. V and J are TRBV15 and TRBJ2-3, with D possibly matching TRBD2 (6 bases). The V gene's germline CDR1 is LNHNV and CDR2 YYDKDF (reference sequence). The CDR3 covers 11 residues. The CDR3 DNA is TGTGCCACTAGCGGCACAGACACGCAGTATTCT. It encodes CATSGTDTQYS.

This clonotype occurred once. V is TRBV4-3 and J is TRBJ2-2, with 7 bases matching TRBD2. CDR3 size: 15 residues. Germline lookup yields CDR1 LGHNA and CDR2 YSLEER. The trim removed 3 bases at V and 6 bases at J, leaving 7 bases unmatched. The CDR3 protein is CASSQATSAAGELFF. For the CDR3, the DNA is TGCGCCAGCAGCCAGGCCACTAGCGCGGCCGGGGAGCTGTTTTTT.

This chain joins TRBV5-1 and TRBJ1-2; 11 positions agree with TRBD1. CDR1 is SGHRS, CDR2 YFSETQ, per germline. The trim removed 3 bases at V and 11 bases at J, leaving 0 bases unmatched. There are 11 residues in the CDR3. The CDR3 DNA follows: TGCGCCAGCAGCTGGGACAGGGGGTACACCTTC. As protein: CASSWDRGYTF.

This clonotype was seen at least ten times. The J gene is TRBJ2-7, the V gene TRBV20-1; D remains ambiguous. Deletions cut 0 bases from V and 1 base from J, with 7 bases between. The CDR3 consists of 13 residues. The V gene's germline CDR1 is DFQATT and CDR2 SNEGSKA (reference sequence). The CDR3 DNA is TGCAGTGCTAGAGATAAGGGATCCTACGAGCAGTACTTC. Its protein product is CSARDKGSYEQYF.

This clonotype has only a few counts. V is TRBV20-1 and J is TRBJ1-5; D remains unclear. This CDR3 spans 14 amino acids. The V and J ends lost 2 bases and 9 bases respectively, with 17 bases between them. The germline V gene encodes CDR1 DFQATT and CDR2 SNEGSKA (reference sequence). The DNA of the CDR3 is TGCAGTGCTAGATCCGACGCCAGAATATGGCCCCAGCATTTT. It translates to CSARSDARIWPQHF.

The CDR3 here is CAISGDLNSPLHF. CDR3 nucleotide sequence: TGTGCCATCAGCGGCGATCTTAATTCACCCCTCCACTTT. This sequence joins TRBV10-3 and TRBJ1-6, with D unclear. The germline V and J ends were trimmed by 6 bases and 6 bases, with 9 bases remaining between them. CDR1 ENHRY and CDR2 SYGVKD come from the germline V gene. CDR3 size: 13 residues.

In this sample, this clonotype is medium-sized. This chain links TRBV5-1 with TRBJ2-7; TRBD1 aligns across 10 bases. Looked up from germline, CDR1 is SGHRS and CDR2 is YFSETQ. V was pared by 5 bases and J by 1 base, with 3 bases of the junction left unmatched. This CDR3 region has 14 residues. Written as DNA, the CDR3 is TGCGCCAGCAGGCCGGGACAGGGGTCCTACGAGCAGTACTTC. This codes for CASRPGQGSYEQYF.

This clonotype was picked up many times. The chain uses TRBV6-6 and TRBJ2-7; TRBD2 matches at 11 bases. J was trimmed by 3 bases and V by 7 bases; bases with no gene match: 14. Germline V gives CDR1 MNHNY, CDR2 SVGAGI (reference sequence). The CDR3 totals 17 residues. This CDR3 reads CASTGLGTSGELYEQYF. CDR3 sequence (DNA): TGTGCCAGCACGGGACTGGGGACTAGCGGAGAACTCTACGAGCAGTACTTC.

The CDR3 nucleotides are TGTGCCAGCACCTTAGACGGTTCGATTCATTTT. Translated, it gives CASTLDGSIHF. The chain joins TRBV12-3 or TRBV12-4 to TRBJ1-5; D is ambiguous. The CDR3 covers 11 residues. V shed 7 bases and J shed 16 bases, with 17 bases lying between them.

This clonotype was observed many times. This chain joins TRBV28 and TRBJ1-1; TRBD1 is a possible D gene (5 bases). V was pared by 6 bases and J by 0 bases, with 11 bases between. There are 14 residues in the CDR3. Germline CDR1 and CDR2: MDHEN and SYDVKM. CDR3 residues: CASRLGTVNTEAFF. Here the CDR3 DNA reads TGTGCCAGCAGACTCGGGACGGTGAACACTGAAGCTTTCTTT.

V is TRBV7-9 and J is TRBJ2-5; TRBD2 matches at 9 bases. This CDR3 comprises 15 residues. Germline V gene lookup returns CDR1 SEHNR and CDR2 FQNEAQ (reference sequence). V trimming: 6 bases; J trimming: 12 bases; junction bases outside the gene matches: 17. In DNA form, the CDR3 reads TGTGCCAGCAGACCGGGACTAGCCCTTTCCACCGGGGAGTACTTC. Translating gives CASRPGLALSTGEYF.

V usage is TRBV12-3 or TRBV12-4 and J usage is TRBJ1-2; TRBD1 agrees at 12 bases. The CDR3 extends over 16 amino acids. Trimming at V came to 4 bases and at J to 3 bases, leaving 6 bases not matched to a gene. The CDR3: CASSSSGTGGYYGYTF. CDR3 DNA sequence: TGTGCCAGCAGTTCTTCCGGGACAGGGGGCTACTATGGCTACACCTTC.

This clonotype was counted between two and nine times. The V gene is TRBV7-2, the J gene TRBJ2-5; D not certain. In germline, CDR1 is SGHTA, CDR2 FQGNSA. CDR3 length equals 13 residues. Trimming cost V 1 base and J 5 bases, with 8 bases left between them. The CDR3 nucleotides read TGTGCCAGCAGCTTAGGGGTTGAGGAGACCCAGTACTTC. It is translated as CASSLGVEETQYF.